This T cell receptor beta chain is from a study of blood T cell repertoires in COVID-19. The overall study: Sources were T cells, B-cell-depleted T cells, or PBMCs; the material itself was cDNA or gDNA.

Germline CDR1 and CDR2: MNHEY and SVGAGI. V was cut by 7 bases and J by 6 bases, with 16 bases left in between. This CDR3 is 13 amino acids long. Authors' methods: How many nucleated cells were present was estimated from reference gene primer amplification. Profiling relied on immunoSEQ multiplex PCR, and the TCRdb table lists in-frame clones only, not all of them. V, J and clone size derive from that table, while D and trimming were established from the DNA sequence. The sample contains roughly 230,000 clones, roughly 85% of which appear only once. The chain joins TRBV6-5 to TRBJ2-7; D might be TRBD1 (6 bases). The sample was peripheral blood. The receptor was derived from a man aged 35 to 55 with acute or convalescent COVID-19. CDR3 DNA: TGTGCCAGCAAACCAGGGGAATATCCCGAGCAGTACTTC. This sequence encodes CASKPGEYPEQYF.